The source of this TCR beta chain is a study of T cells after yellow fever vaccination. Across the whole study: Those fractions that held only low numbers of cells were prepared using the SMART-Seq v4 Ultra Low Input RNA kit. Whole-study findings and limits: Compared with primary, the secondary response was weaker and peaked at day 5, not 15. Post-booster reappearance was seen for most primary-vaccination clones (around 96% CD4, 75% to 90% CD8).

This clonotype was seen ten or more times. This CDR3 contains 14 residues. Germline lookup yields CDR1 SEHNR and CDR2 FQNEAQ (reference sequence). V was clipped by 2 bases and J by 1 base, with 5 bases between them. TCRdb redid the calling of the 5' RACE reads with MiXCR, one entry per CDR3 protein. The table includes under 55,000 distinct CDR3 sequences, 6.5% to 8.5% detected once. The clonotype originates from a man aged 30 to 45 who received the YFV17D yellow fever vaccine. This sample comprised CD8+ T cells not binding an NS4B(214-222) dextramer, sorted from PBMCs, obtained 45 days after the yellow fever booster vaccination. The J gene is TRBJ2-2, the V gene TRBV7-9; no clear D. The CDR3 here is CASSLFQNTGELFF. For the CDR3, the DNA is TGTGCCAGCAGCTTATTCCAGAACACCGGGGAGCTGTTTTTT.